A selection of T cell receptor beta chains follows, all from one sample in a study of T-cell memory formation after mild COVID-19. TCRdb re-called the 5' RACE reads through MiXCR, storing one row per CDR3 protein. The data contain fewer than 150,000 distinct CDR3 sequences, 5% to 6.5% of them singletons. Sample: PBMCs or a T cell subset sorted from them (not recorded which). These receptors were collected from an adult woman who had mild COVID-19 (a few samples of this study predate the infection). Cell type and time point are not known. CDR3s include the opening cysteine and the closing phenylalanine or tryptophan. Fields, in order: V gene, clone size, J gene, D gene, CDR3 DNA, CDR3 protein. D genes are given only for firm matches. A row's size may be missing; if present it is once, few, many or a size class.

v_call: TRBV7-2
clone_size: few
j_call: TRBJ1-1
d_call: -
cdr3_nt: TGTGCCAGCAGCTTAGGGGGCAGGGACACTGAAGCTTTCTTT
cdr3_aa: CASSLGGRDTEAFF

v_call: TRBV9
clone_size: few
j_call: TRBJ1-6
d_call: -
cdr3_nt: TGTGCCAGCCGGGGGGCTGATAATTCACCCCTCCACTTT
cdr3_aa: CASRGADNSPLHF

v_call: TRBV7-2
clone_size: -
j_call: TRBJ2-3
d_call: -
cdr3_nt: TGTGCCAGCAGCTTAGATGGGGTACGCACAGATACGCAGTATTTT
cdr3_aa: CASSLDGVRTDTQYF

v_call: TRBV29-1
clone_size: few
j_call: TRBJ1-2
d_call: -
cdr3_nt: TGCAGCGTTGGGACATCCGGGCGGAACTATGGCTACACCTTC
cdr3_aa: CSVGTSGRNYGYTF

v_call: TRBV27
clone_size: -
j_call: TRBJ1-2
d_call: -
cdr3_nt: TGTGCCAGCAGATACAGGGATTCTAACTATGGCTACACCTTC
cdr3_aa: CASRYRDSNYGYTF

v_call: TRBV19
clone_size: once
j_call: TRBJ2-7
d_call: TRBD2
cdr3_nt: TGTGCCAGTAGTGCCCTCCCACTAGCGGGAGCGAGAATCCTGATCTACGAGCAGTACTTC
cdr3_aa: CASSALPLAGARILIYEQYF

v_call: TRBV14
clone_size: few
j_call: TRBJ2-1
d_call: -
cdr3_nt: TGTGCCAGCAGCCAAGATTTTCTGGGGGCCCAGTTCTTC
cdr3_aa: CASSQDFLGAQFF

v_call: TRBV13
clone_size: few
j_call: TRBJ2-1
d_call: -
cdr3_nt: TGTGCCAGCAGCGCGGGCCGGGGCCCCACCTTACAACAGGAGCAGTTCTTC
cdr3_aa: CASSAGRGPTLQQEQFF

v_call: TRBV27
clone_size: many
j_call: TRBJ2-5
d_call: -
cdr3_nt: TGTGCCAGCAGTTTATGGGTCGGCCAAGAGACCCAGTACTTC
cdr3_aa: CASSLWVGQETQYF

v_call: TRBV20-1
clone_size: many
j_call: TRBJ1-6
d_call: -
cdr3_nt: TGCAGTGCTAGCCCCAGTGTGGGTTCGGGTTCACCCCTCCACTTT
cdr3_aa: CSASPSVGSGSPLHF

v_call: TRBV20-1
clone_size: many
j_call: TRBJ2-7
d_call: TRBD1
cdr3_nt: TGCAGTGCTCAGGGACAGGGGGACGAGCAGTACTTC
cdr3_aa: CSAQGQGDEQYF

v_call: TRBV9
clone_size: -
j_call: TRBJ1-2
d_call: -
cdr3_nt: TGTGCCAGCAGCTTAAGCGACAGGAACTATGGCTACACCTTC
cdr3_aa: CASSLSDRNYGYTF

v_call: TRBV4-3
clone_size: -
j_call: TRBJ2-5
d_call: TRBD2
cdr3_nt: TGCGCCAGCAGCCAAGATCAAGCGGGGAGAGGGGAGACCCAGTACTTC
cdr3_aa: CASSQDQAGRGETQYF

v_call: TRBV18
clone_size: -
j_call: TRBJ2-5
d_call: -
cdr3_nt: TGTGCCAGCTCACCACCGATGTACCTCGAGACCCAGTACTTC
cdr3_aa: CASSPPMYLETQYF

v_call: TRBV12-3/TRBV12-4
clone_size: few
j_call: TRBJ1-5
d_call: -
cdr3_nt: TGTGCCAGCAGTGTGAGCAATCAGCCCCAGCATTTT
cdr3_aa: CASSVSNQPQHF

v_call: TRBV6-2/TRBV6-3
clone_size: few
j_call: TRBJ2-7
d_call: TRBD1
cdr3_nt: TGTGCCAGCAGTCTAACAGGGGGCTCATTCACCTACGAGCAGTACTTC
cdr3_aa: CASSLTGGSFTYEQYF

v_call: TRBV7-2
clone_size: -
j_call: TRBJ2-7
d_call: -
cdr3_nt: TGTGCCAGCAGCTTAGGGCTAGGGCCCTCCTACGAGCAGTACTTC
cdr3_aa: CASSLGLGPSYEQYF

v_call: TRBV7-9
clone_size: few
j_call: TRBJ1-6
d_call: -
cdr3_nt: TGTGCCAGCAGCTTACGACCGAATTCACCCCTCCACTTT
cdr3_aa: CASSLRPNSPLHF

v_call: TRBV18
clone_size: few
j_call: TRBJ2-2
d_call: TRBD1
cdr3_nt: TGTGCCAGCTCATCACCCGGGACAGGGGGAAACACCGGGGAGCTGTTTTTT
cdr3_aa: CASSSPGTGGNTGELFF

v_call: TRBV27
clone_size: -
j_call: TRBJ1-2
d_call: -
cdr3_nt: TGTGCCAGCAGTTTAAAGGCCGCCTATGGCTACACCTTC
cdr3_aa: CASSLKAAYGYTF

v_call: TRBV5-4
clone_size: many
j_call: TRBJ1-2
d_call: -
cdr3_nt: TGTGCCAGCACCAAGACAGGCAACTATGGCTACACCTTC
cdr3_aa: CASTKTGNYGYTF

v_call: TRBV7-9
clone_size: few
j_call: TRBJ2-3
d_call: TRBD1
cdr3_nt: TGTGCCAGCAGCACGGGGACAGTACGAGATACGCAGTATTTT
cdr3_aa: CASSTGTVRDTQYF

v_call: TRBV10-3
clone_size: -
j_call: TRBJ2-6
d_call: -
cdr3_nt: TGTGCCATCACAGGGGCTGGGGCCAACGTCCTGACTTTC
cdr3_aa: CAITGAGANVLTF

v_call: TRBV18
clone_size: -
j_call: TRBJ2-7
d_call: -
cdr3_nt: TGTGCCAGCTCACCGATGGGAAGAGCCGGCGAGCAGTACTTC
cdr3_aa: CASSPMGRAGEQYF

v_call: TRBV7-6
clone_size: few
j_call: TRBJ2-7
d_call: -
cdr3_nt: TGTGCCAGCAGCTTATCCGGACAGGGAGGGAGCTACGAGCAGTACTTC
cdr3_aa: CASSLSGQGGSYEQYF